This TCR beta chain was sequenced in a study of T cell clonotyping in hematopoietic cell transplantation. This table comes from immunoSEQ multiplex PCR, and its TCRdb copy is limited to in-frame clones, with some not included. In the table there are roughly 20,000 clones, 86% of which are singletons. Deletions cut 5 bases from V and 2 bases from J, with 15 bases between. This CDR3 is 15 amino acids long. Germline values: CDR1 MNHEY, CDR2 SMNVEV (reference sequence). Time point reported: recipient sample about 28 days before transplant, after cytoreduction. The source is a man aged 45-65 years with acute myeloid leukemia. Some clones in this sample may be carry-over from other donors' samples. The sequences come from peripheral blood mononuclear cells, collected before stem cell transplant. The chain couples TRBV27 to TRBJ1-1; no definite D call. CDR3: CASSPKARQNTEAFF. CDR3 in DNA: TGTGCCAGCAGTCCTAAAGCCCGGCAAAACACTGAAGCTTTCTTT.